The rows below give T cell receptor beta chains drawn from one sample of a study of human T cells and chemical hapten exposure. TCRdb ran MiXCR on the RACE reads and lists one entry per CDR3 protein. In the table there are about 55,000 distinct CDR3 sequences, approximately 9.7% of which are singletons. Sequenced here: whole blood, sampled in connection with sensitization to the hapten diphenylcyclopropenone (DPC). The receptors shown here come from a woman in her thirties with alopecia areata. Some clones in this sample may be carry-over from other donors' samples. Both conserved end residues are part of each CDR3. The order of the fields is J gene, CDR3 length, V gene, clone size, D gene, CDR3 protein, CDR3 DNA. A D gene is named only where the DNA matches it firmly. Clone size is not always given. Where it is, it says once, few, many or a class for expanded clones.

J gene: TRBJ1-2
CDR3 length: 12
V gene: TRBV12-3/TRBV12-4
clone size: .
D gene: .
CDR3 protein: CASSFGRVGYTF
CDR3 DNA: TGTGCCAGCAGTTTTGGCAGGGTAGGCTACACCTTC

J gene: TRBJ2-5
CDR3 length: 13
V gene: TRBV7-9
clone size: .
D gene: TRBD1
CDR3 protein: CASRLQGRETQYF
CDR3 DNA: TGTGCCAGCAGACTACAGGGGAGAGAGACCCAGTACTTC

J gene: TRBJ2-7
CDR3 length: 13
V gene: TRBV15
clone size: .
D gene: .
CDR3 protein: CATSREGKSKQYF
CDR3 DNA: TGTGCCACCAGCAGAGAGGGAAAGTCCAAGCAGTACTTC

J gene: TRBJ2-3
CDR3 length: 15
V gene: TRBV7-6
clone size: few
D gene: TRBD2
CDR3 protein: CASSQLSGGANTQYF
CDR3 DNA: TGTGCCAGCAGCCAGCTGAGCGGGGGGGCCAATACGCAGTATTTT

J gene: TRBJ1-2
CDR3 length: 15
V gene: TRBV4-2
clone size: many
D gene: TRBD1
CDR3 protein: CASSQAGQGLYGYTF
CDR3 DNA: TGTGCCAGCAGCCAAGCGGGACAGGGCCTCTATGGCTACACCTTC

J gene: TRBJ1-3
CDR3 length: 16
V gene: TRBV16
clone size: few
D gene: TRBD1
CDR3 protein: CASSQDRASTGNTIYF
CDR3 DNA: TGTGCCAGCAGCCAAGACAGGGCATCGACTGGAAACACCATATATTTT

J gene: TRBJ1-5
CDR3 length: 13
V gene: TRBV7-2
clone size: .
D gene: .
CDR3 protein: CASSSRRGEPQHF
CDR3 DNA: TGTGCCAGCAGCTCCCGGAGGGGTGAGCCCCAGCATTTT

J gene: TRBJ1-1
CDR3 length: 15
V gene: TRBV6-6
clone size: many
D gene: .
CDR3 protein: CASSYSMGGDTEAFF
CDR3 DNA: TGTGCCAGCAGTTACTCGATGGGGGGAGACACTGAAGCTTTCTTT

J gene: TRBJ1-5
CDR3 length: 15
V gene: TRBV6-2/TRBV6-3
clone size: .
D gene: .
CDR3 protein: CASTRRESGPQPQHF
CDR3 DNA: TGTGCCAGCACCCGAAGGGAGTCCGGGCCCCAGCCCCAGCATTTT

J gene: TRBJ1-1
CDR3 length: 13
V gene: TRBV7-2
clone size: few
D gene: .
CDR3 protein: CASSLTWGPEAFF
CDR3 DNA: TGTGCCAGCAGCCTCACTTGGGGACCTGAAGCTTTCTTT

J gene: TRBJ1-2
CDR3 length: 16
V gene: TRBV5-1
clone size: few
D gene: TRBD1
CDR3 protein: CASSSLQGSHNYGYTF
CDR3 DNA: TGCGCCAGCAGCTCATTACAGGGGTCGCATAACTATGGCTACACCTTC

J gene: TRBJ2-1
CDR3 length: 12
V gene: TRBV25-1
clone size: many
D gene: .
CDR3 protein: CASSERYNEQFF
CDR3 DNA: TGTGCCAGCAGTGAAAGATACAATGAGCAGTTCTTC

J gene: TRBJ1-4
CDR3 length: 14
V gene: TRBV14
clone size: .
D gene: .
CDR3 protein: CASSQPRLGEKLFF
CDR3 DNA: TGTGCCAGCAGCCAACCCAGGTTGGGGGAAAAACTGTTTTTT

J gene: TRBJ2-1
CDR3 length: 14
V gene: TRBV7-2
clone size: many
D gene: .
CDR3 protein: CASSSRTAYNEQFF
CDR3 DNA: TGTGCCAGCAGCTCCCGAACAGCCTACAATGAGCAGTTCTTC

J gene: TRBJ1-1
CDR3 length: 13
V gene: TRBV30
clone size: .
D gene: .
CDR3 protein: CAWSASPYTEAFF
CDR3 DNA: TGTGCCTGGAGTGCGTCACCCTACACTGAAGCTTTCTTT

J gene: TRBJ1-2
CDR3 length: 15
V gene: TRBV3-1
clone size: few
D gene: TRBD1
CDR3 protein: CASSPRDRGQVGYTF
CDR3 DNA: TGTGCCAGCAGCCCCCGGGACAGGGGGCAGGTTGGCTACACCTTC

J gene: TRBJ1-5
CDR3 length: 14
V gene: TRBV5-5
clone size: few
D gene: .
CDR3 protein: CASSIGQLNQPQHF
CDR3 DNA: TGTGCCAGCAGCATCGGACAGCTCAATCAGCCCCAGCATTTT

J gene: TRBJ2-4
CDR3 length: 14
V gene: TRBV28
clone size: many
D gene: .
CDR3 protein: CASSVIRSENIQYF
CDR3 DNA: TGTGCCAGCAGCGTAATCAGGTCCGAAAACATTCAGTACTTC

J gene: TRBJ1-1
CDR3 length: 16
V gene: TRBV6-2/TRBV6-3
clone size: few
D gene: .
CDR3 protein: CASSSGKASLNTEAFF
CDR3 DNA: TGTGCCAGCAGCTCCGGAAAGGCGTCTTTGAACACTGAAGCTTTCTTT

J gene: TRBJ1-4
CDR3 length: 12
V gene: TRBV6-5
clone size: few
D gene: .
CDR3 protein: CASSPPNEKLFF
CDR3 DNA: TGTGCCAGCAGCCCGCCCAATGAAAAACTGTTTTTT

J gene: TRBJ2-7
CDR3 length: 14
V gene: TRBV5-1
clone size: few
D gene: TRBD1
CDR3 protein: CASSSGQVNYEQYF
CDR3 DNA: TGCGCCAGCAGCTCAGGACAGGTGAACTACGAGCAGTACTTC

J gene: TRBJ2-6
CDR3 length: 15
V gene: TRBV7-2
clone size: many
D gene: .
CDR3 protein: CASSRLISGANVLTF
CDR3 DNA: TGTGCCAGCAGCCGACTGATCTCTGGGGCCAACGTCCTGACTTTC

J gene: TRBJ2-3
CDR3 length: 15
V gene: TRBV6-5
clone size: .
D gene: TRBD2
CDR3 protein: CASRSGGGEGDTQYF
CDR3 DNA: TGTGCCAGCAGGTCCGGGGGAGGGGAGGGAGATACGCAGTATTTT

J gene: TRBJ1-6
CDR3 length: 14
V gene: TRBV5-1
clone size: .
D gene: .
CDR3 protein: CASSLNRDNSPLHF
CDR3 DNA: TGCGCCAGCAGCTTGAACAGGGATAATTCACCCCTCCACTTT

J gene: TRBJ2-3
CDR3 length: 14
V gene: TRBV24-1
clone size: many
D gene: .
CDR3 protein: CATRGATSTDTQYF
CDR3 DNA: TGTGCCACCCGGGGGGCTACTAGCACAGATACGCAGTATTTT

J gene: TRBJ1-4
CDR3 length: 15
V gene: TRBV2
clone size: .
D gene: .
CDR3 protein: CASRSDAATNEKLFF
CDR3 DNA: TGTGCCAGCCGATCGGACGCTGCAACTAATGAAAAACTGTTTTTT

J gene: TRBJ2-7
CDR3 length: 13
V gene: TRBV5-1
clone size: .
D gene: TRBD1
CDR3 protein: CASSWEQGYEQYF
CDR3 DNA: TGCGCCAGCAGCTGGGAACAGGGGTACGAGCAGTACTTC

J gene: TRBJ1-1
CDR3 length: 15
V gene: TRBV3-1
clone size: .
D gene: .
CDR3 protein: CASSPKALGVTEAFF
CDR3 DNA: TGTGCCAGCAGCCCCAAGGCGCTTGGGGTTACTGAAGCTTTCTTT

J gene: TRBJ2-3
CDR3 length: 13
V gene: TRBV5-8
clone size: .
D gene: .
CDR3 protein: CASRKGGSDTQYF
CDR3 DNA: TGTGCCAGCAGGAAGGGGGGCTCAGATACGCAGTATTTT

J gene: TRBJ2-1
CDR3 length: 16
V gene: TRBV11-2
clone size: few
D gene: .
CDR3 protein: CASSLRSSSLLDEQFF
CDR3 DNA: TGTGCCAGCAGCTTACGAAGCTCTAGCCTCCTCGATGAGCAGTTCTTC

J gene: TRBJ2-1
CDR3 length: 15
V gene: TRBV4-3
clone size: few
D gene: TRBD2
CDR3 protein: CASRTSSGGYNEQFF
CDR3 DNA: TGCGCCAGCAGAACTTCTAGCGGGGGTTACAATGAGCAGTTCTTC

J gene: TRBJ2-3
CDR3 length: 20
V gene: TRBV4-2
clone size: .
D gene: TRBD2
CDR3 protein: CASSQERSGGAFGSTDTQYF
CDR3 DNA: TGTGCCAGCAGCCAAGAAAGAAGCGGGGGGGCCTTTGGAAGCACAGATACGCAGTATTTT

J gene: TRBJ2-3
CDR3 length: 15
V gene: TRBV6-2/TRBV6-3
clone size: .
D gene: .
CDR3 protein: CASSSPRGRGDTQYF
CDR3 DNA: TGTGCCAGCAGTTCCCCTAGGGGACGTGGGGATACGCAGTATTTT

J gene: TRBJ2-1
CDR3 length: 16
V gene: TRBV4-2
clone size: few
D gene: .
CDR3 protein: CASSHEGGPSYNEQFF
CDR3 DNA: TGTGCCAGCAGCCACGAGGGGGGCCCCTCCTACAATGAGCAGTTCTTC

J gene: TRBJ2-2
CDR3 length: 14
V gene: TRBV11-3
clone size: few
D gene: .
CDR3 protein: CASSSRSGAGELFF
CDR3 DNA: TGTGCCAGCAGTTCCCGGTCGGGCGCCGGGGAGCTGTTTTTT

J gene: TRBJ1-1
CDR3 length: 15
V gene: TRBV2
clone size: .
D gene: .
CDR3 protein: CASSPNGQPRTEAFF
CDR3 DNA: TGTGCCAGCAGTCCAAACGGGCAACCGAGAACTGAAGCTTTCTTT

J gene: TRBJ1-5
CDR3 length: 13
V gene: TRBV6-2/TRBV6-3
clone size: many
D gene: .
CDR3 protein: CASRPYSNQPQHF
CDR3 DNA: TGTGCCAGCAGACCTTATAGCAATCAGCCCCAGCATTTT

J gene: TRBJ1-2
CDR3 length: 16
V gene: TRBV28
clone size: .
D gene: TRBD1
CDR3 protein: CASSFPGQGTNYGYTF
CDR3 DNA: TGTGCCAGCAGTTTTCCGGGACAGGGGACCAACTATGGCTACACCTTC

J gene: TRBJ1-3
CDR3 length: 14
V gene: TRBV6-6
clone size: many
D gene: .
CDR3 protein: CASVRDDLGNTIYF
CDR3 DNA: TGTGCCAGTGTTCGGGACGACCTGGGAAACACCATATATTTT

J gene: TRBJ1-5
CDR3 length: 15
V gene: TRBV6-1
clone size: many
D gene: TRBD1
CDR3 protein: CASSARQGGNQPQHF
CDR3 DNA: TGTGCCAGCAGTGCCCGACAGGGCGGCAATCAGCCCCAGCATTTT

J gene: TRBJ1-1
CDR3 length: 16
V gene: TRBV18
clone size: few
D gene: .
CDR3 protein: CASSPGTLMTSTEAFF
CDR3 DNA: TGTGCCAGCTCACCGGGGACACTTATGACCTCCACTGAAGCTTTCTTT

J gene: TRBJ1-5
CDR3 length: 13
V gene: TRBV28
clone size: many
D gene: .
CDR3 protein: CASSFSPGQPQHF
CDR3 DNA: TGTGCCAGCAGTTTTTCCCCGGGACAGCCCCAGCATTTT

J gene: TRBJ2-5
CDR3 length: 13
V gene: TRBV2
clone size: .
D gene: .
CDR3 protein: CASSARRRETQYF
CDR3 DNA: TGTGCCAGCAGTGCCCGGCGCAGGGAGACCCAGTACTTC

J gene: TRBJ1-4
CDR3 length: 13
V gene: TRBV4-3
clone size: .
D gene: .
CDR3 protein: CASSQQGREKLFF
CDR3 DNA: TGCGCCAGCAGCCAGCAGGGGCGGGAAAAACTGTTTTTT

J gene: TRBJ2-3
CDR3 length: 14
V gene: TRBV5-1
clone size: few
D gene: .
CDR3 protein: CASSSQTSTDTQYF
CDR3 DNA: TGCGCCAGCAGCTCCCAGACAAGCACAGATACGCAGTATTTT

J gene: TRBJ1-2
CDR3 length: 13
V gene: TRBV15
clone size: .
D gene: TRBD1
CDR3 protein: CATSRGTGEGYTF
CDR3 DNA: TGTGCCACCAGCAGAGGTACAGGGGAAGGCTACACCTTC

J gene: TRBJ1-2
CDR3 length: 15
V gene: TRBV5-1
clone size: few
D gene: .
CDR3 protein: CASSLGGVKNYGYTF
CDR3 DNA: TGCGCCAGCAGCTTGGGGGGAGTAAAGAACTATGGCTACACCTTC

J gene: TRBJ2-1
CDR3 length: 11
V gene: TRBV6-2/TRBV6-3
clone size: many
D gene: .
CDR3 protein: CASSDGGEQFF
CDR3 DNA: TGTGCCAGCAGCGATGGGGGTGAGCAGTTCTTC

J gene: TRBJ2-3
CDR3 length: 16
V gene: TRBV10-3
clone size: .
D gene: .
CDR3 protein: CAISGLADHKADTQYF
CDR3 DNA: TGTGCCATCAGTGGGTTAGCGGACCATAAAGCCGATACGCAGTATTTT

J gene: TRBJ1-2
CDR3 length: 15
V gene: TRBV28
clone size: few
D gene: TRBD1
CDR3 protein: CASGGGYRTGTTYTF
CDR3 DNA: TGTGCCAGCGGAGGCGGTTACAGGACAGGGACCACCTACACCTTC

J gene: TRBJ1-1
CDR3 length: 13
V gene: TRBV12-3/TRBV12-4
clone size: many
D gene: .
CDR3 protein: CASSLTGNTEAFF
CDR3 DNA: TGTGCCAGCAGTCTAACAGGGAACACTGAAGCTTTCTTT

J gene: TRBJ2-1
CDR3 length: 14
V gene: TRBV7-2
clone size: .
D gene: .
CDR3 protein: CASSPPTGGVRLFF
CDR3 DNA: TGTGCCAGCAGCCCCCCGACAGGAGGGGTAAGGCTGTTCTTC

J gene: TRBJ2-3
CDR3 length: 13
V gene: TRBV5-5
clone size: few
D gene: TRBD2
CDR3 protein: CASSIETSGRLYF
CDR3 DNA: TGTGCCAGCAGCATTGAAACTAGCGGTCGGTTGTATTTT